This T cell receptor (beta chain) was documented in a study of blood T cell repertoires in COVID-19 (dated by TCRdb to 2020 to 2022). As for the study more broadly: Samples covering the acute and convalescent phases of COVID-19 were provided by collaborators in the United States, Italy and Spain. The prospective study material was composed of cDNA or gDNA derived from T cells, B-cell-depleted T cells, or PBMCs. Deeply sampled blood TCRbeta repertoires from subjects exposed to, actively infected with, or recovered from COVID-19 were included in the dataset. A freely available public database, intended as a resource for researchers studying the immune response to SARS-CoV-2, is where the repertoires were released. The samples were drawn from the first 160 participants of the ongoing ImmuneRACE study and from 950 to 1,500 subjects provided by 6 global collaborators. Nearly every sample came with metadata listing a de-identified subject ID, COVID-19 status, age in years and sex. HLA class I and class II types, where available, came from metadata supplied by the sample provider rather than from assay-based typing. What the research found in general, with its limitations: The amount of clinical and demographic metadata varied by source and participant and was provided uncurated.

V drops 2 bases and J drops 1 base, leaving 11 bases in between. The germline V gene specifies SGHTA as CDR1 and FQGNSA as CDR2. The CDR3 measures 15 amino acids from cysteine to phenylalanine. The read is trimmed to its CDR3 DNA, 45 bases read in frame from base 1. TCRbeta CDR3 regions were amplified from genomic DNA by means of the immunoSEQ Assay, a bias-controlled multiplex PCR. For the original study's pipeline: Within the assay, amplification of reference gene primers was used to estimate how many nucleated cells each sample contained. Sequence reads were collapsed and filtered to measure the absolute abundance of every unique TCRbeta CDR3 rearrangement. For each sample, productive Simpson clonality was calculated as the square root of Simpson's diversity index over productive rearrangements. The table was pulled from immuneACCESS by TCRdb, which kept in-frame rearrangements only. Such tables lose some clones; where checked, under half of the loss comes from unresolved V genes, and the rest has no known cause. Clone size and the V and J calls come from that table; the DNA yielded D and trimming. This sample is represented by approximately 92,000 clones; more than 75% of them were singletons. More than 15% of the sample lies in the top ten.

Remarks on this clone: No cognate antigen has been identified for it. Per-nucleotide qualities are absent, and no much larger clonotype sits a single base away.

Whole blood was collected in K2EDTA tubes by collaborating institutions according to the institutions' own protocols. Collaborator samples were shipped for TCRbeta analysis as frozen whole blood, isolated PBMCs, or DNA extracted from either sample type. The sample taken for sequencing was peripheral blood. The V and J segments used are TRBV7-2 and TRBJ2-5; the D gene is perhaps TRBD2, from 6 matching bases. The sequence derives from a man at least 80 years old with acute or convalescent COVID-19. The CDR3 reads CASSLRRGLQETQYF. The DNA sequence follows: TGTGCCAGCAGCTTACGCCGGGGACTCCAAGAGACCCAGTACTTC. The CDR3, completed at both ends by the reference TRBV7-2 and TRBJ2-5 genes, gives the full variable domain GAGVSQSPSNKVTEKGKDVELRCDPISGHTALYWYRQSLGQGLEFLIYFQGNSAPDKSGLPSDRFSAERTGGSVSTLTIQRTQQEDSAVYLCASSLRRGLQETQYFGPGTRLLVL.